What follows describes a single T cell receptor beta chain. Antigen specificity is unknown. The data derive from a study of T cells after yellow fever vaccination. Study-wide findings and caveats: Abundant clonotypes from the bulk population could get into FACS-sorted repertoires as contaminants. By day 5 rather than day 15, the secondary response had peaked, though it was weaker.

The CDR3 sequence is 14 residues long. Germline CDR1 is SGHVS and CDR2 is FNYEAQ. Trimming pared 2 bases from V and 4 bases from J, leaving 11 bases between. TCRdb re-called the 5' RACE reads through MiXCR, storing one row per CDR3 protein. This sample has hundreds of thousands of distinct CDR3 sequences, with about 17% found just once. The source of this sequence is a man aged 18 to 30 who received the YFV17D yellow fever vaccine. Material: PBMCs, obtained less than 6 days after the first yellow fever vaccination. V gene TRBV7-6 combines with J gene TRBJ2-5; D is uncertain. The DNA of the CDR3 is TGTGCCAGCAGCTTATTACTTGATTCAGAGACCCAGTACTTC. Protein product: CASSLLLDSETQYF.